A single sample gave rise to the 13 T cell receptor beta chains below, sequenced in a study of blood T cells in healthy people across ages. Combining a sample-barcoded 5' primer with a J-beta primer mix, a second PCR ran for roughly 6 to 12 cycles. TCRdb independently ran MiXCR on the 5' RACE reads; one entry per CDR3 protein. The sample has 1.4 million or so distinct CDR3 sequences, under 55% seen once; the top ten hold less than 5%. The specimen sequenced was blood. The source of these receptors is a woman younger than 30 in good health.

The rearrangement uses TRBV4-1 and TRBJ1-4; TRBD1 matches at 9 bases. The V and J ends lost 1 base and 5 bases, in that order; junction bases with no gene match: 5. Germline assignment: CDR1 MGHRA and CDR2 YSYEKL. There are 16 residues in the CDR3. The CDR3 nucleotides read TGCGCCAGCAGCCAAGTTGCGGACAGGGGAAATGAAAAACTGTTTTTT. It translates to CASSQVADRGNEKLFF.

A few counts support this clonotype. The CDR3 spells CATLPRGGRETQYF. The CDR3 nucleotides are TGTGCCACCCTCCCGAGAGGGGGTAGAGAGACCCAGTACTTC. This chain joins TRBV28 and TRBJ2-5; D might be TRBD1 (6 bases). This CDR3 is built from 14 residues. V was shortened by 10 bases and J by 4 bases, with 19 bases between the two germline ends. Germline assignment: CDR1 MDHEN and CDR2 SYDVKM.

This sequence joins TRBV5-6 and TRBJ2-3, with D possibly TRBD2 on 5 matching bases. The CDR3 extends over 16 amino acids. With 6 bases removed from V and 2 bases from J, the gap between germline ends came to 19 bases. The germline V gene has CDR1 SGHDT and CDR2 YYEEEE. As DNA, the CDR3 is TGTGCCAGCAAGACTACGCTAGGCAGAATCACAGATACGCAGTATTTT. It specifies CASKTTLGRITDTQYF.

Only a few counts were recorded for this clonotype. The rearrangement joins TRBV27 to TRBJ2-1, with D maybe TRBD1 (6 bases). The V end was cut by 7 bases, the J end by 3 bases, with 10 bases between. The CDR3 runs 13 residues. Germline V CDR1 and CDR2: MNHEY, SMNVEV (reference sequence). The CDR3 reads CASIPQGYNEQFF. For the CDR3, the DNA is TGTGCCAGCATCCCACAGGGCTACAATGAGCAGTTCTTC.

V usage is TRBV28 and J usage is TRBJ2-7; D unresolved. V lost 10 bases and J 0 bases, leaving 10 bases between the germline ends. The CDR3 runs 12 residues. From germline, CDR1 is MDHEN and CDR2 SYDVKM. This CDR3 is CATTESSYEQYF. The CDR3 coding sequence is TGTGCCACCACCGAAAGCTCCTACGAGCAGTACTTC.

V is TRBV7-2 and J is TRBJ2-1; perhaps TRBD1 as D (5 bases). Germline CDR1 reads SGHTA; CDR2 reads FQGNSA. The CDR3 loop spans 15 amino acids. V was cut by 8 bases and J by 0 bases, with 14 bases left in between. CDR3 loop: CASGTGFSSYNEQFF. The DNA of the CDR3 is TGTGCCAGCGGAACAGGTTTTAGCTCCTACAATGAGCAGTTCTTC.

This chain links TRBV7-2 with TRBJ1-5; weak D call: TRBD1 (6 bases). The CDR3 length is 14 residues. Germline CDR1 reads SGHTA; CDR2 reads FQGNSA. V was cut by 5 bases and J by 3 bases, with 11 bases left in between. CDR3 loop: CASSDRSNNQPQHF. In DNA form, the CDR3 reads TGTGCCAGCAGCGACAGGTCCAACAATCAGCCCCAGCATTTT.

This clonotype was detected only a few times. The chain couples TRBV4-3 to TRBJ2-1, with 9 bases that match TRBD2. Losses at the gene ends were 1 base for V and 8 bases for J; bases not matched to a gene: 9. The CDR3 runs to 16 residues. Germline V CDR1 and CDR2: LGHNA, YSLEER. Here the CDR3 DNA reads TGCGCCAGCAGCCAAGGCGTAGCGGGAGATGGCGATGAGCAGTTCTTC. The encoded protein is CASSQGVAGDGDEQFF.

The chain joins TRBV20-1 to TRBJ1-5, with 9 positions matching TRBD1. The CDR3 loop spans 15 amino acids. J lost 4 bases, V lost 3 bases, and 7 bases had no gene match. Looked up from germline, CDR1 is DFQATT and CDR2 is SNEGSKA (reference sequence). As DNA, the CDR3 is TGCAGTGCTAGTTACGGGACAGGGTCGAATCAGCCCCAGCATTTT. It translates to CSASYGTGSNQPQHF.

Of note for this clonotype: The germline gene is not matched at one end of the junction; a read error may be the cause. The V and J genes are TRBV25-1 and TRBJ2-7; TRBD1 agrees at 9 bases. The CDR3 runs to 15 residues. Per the germline V gene, CDR1 is MGHDK and CDR2 is SYGVNS. In nucleotides, the CDR3 is TGTGCCTGCAGGGCTGGACAGGGGTTTTTGCACGAGCAGTACTTC. Translated, it gives CACRAGQGFLHEQYF.

This clonotype was seen a handful of times. The chain is built from TRBV27 and TRBJ1-4; weak D call: TRBD1 (5 bases). The V end was cut by 2 bases, the J end by 8 bases, with 12 bases between. CDR3 length equals 14 residues. Per the germline V gene, CDR1 is MNHEY and CDR2 is SMNVEV (reference sequence). The CDR3 loop reads CASSLMGGNEKLFF. The CDR3 bases are TGTGCCAGCAGTTTAATGGGGGGAAACGAAAAACTGTTTTTT.

V usage is TRBV25-1 and J usage is TRBJ2-1, with D possibly matching TRBD2 (5 bases). The J call is uncertain, as TRBJ2-7 better fits the DNA end. CDR1 is MGHDK, CDR2 SYGVNS, per germline. This CDR3 contains 16 residues. The CDR3 loop reads CASSWTGLSSYNEQYF. CDR3 sequence (DNA): TGTGCCAGCAGCTGGACTGGACTTAGCTCCTACAATGAGCAGTACTTC.

The chain carries TRBV27 and TRBJ2-1; D gene unclear. The germline V gene encodes CDR1 MNHEY and CDR2 SMNVEV (reference sequence). The CDR3 has 16 residues. The germline V and J ends were trimmed by 7 bases and 0 bases, with 16 bases remaining between them. The CDR3 sequence is CASTPSRSSSYNEQFF. The CDR3 DNA is TGTGCCAGCACACCCTCTCGCAGCAGCTCCTACAATGAGCAGTTCTTC.